This T cell receptor (beta chain) was observed in a study of shared clonotypes between healthy human individuals. TCRdb keeps only in-frame clones here, not all; method: immunoSEQ multiplex PCR. Among millions of clones, more than 90% were seen once, and the ten largest hold over 0.12%. The germline CDR1 and CDR2 sequences are SGDLS and YYNGEE. This CDR3 comprises 15 residues. V lost 0 bases and J lost 2, with 10 bases in between. The sample taken for sequencing was naive CD4+ T cells sorted from blood. Subset in this sample: CD45RA+ positively selected. This receptor was identified in a man aged 18-30 years in good health. The V gene is TRBV9, the J gene TRBJ2-3; perhaps D is TRBD1 or TRBD2 (5 bases each). CDR3: CASSVEGTNTDTQYF. In nucleotides, the CDR3 is TGTGCCAGCAGCGTAGAGGGGACGAACACAGATACGCAGTATTTT.